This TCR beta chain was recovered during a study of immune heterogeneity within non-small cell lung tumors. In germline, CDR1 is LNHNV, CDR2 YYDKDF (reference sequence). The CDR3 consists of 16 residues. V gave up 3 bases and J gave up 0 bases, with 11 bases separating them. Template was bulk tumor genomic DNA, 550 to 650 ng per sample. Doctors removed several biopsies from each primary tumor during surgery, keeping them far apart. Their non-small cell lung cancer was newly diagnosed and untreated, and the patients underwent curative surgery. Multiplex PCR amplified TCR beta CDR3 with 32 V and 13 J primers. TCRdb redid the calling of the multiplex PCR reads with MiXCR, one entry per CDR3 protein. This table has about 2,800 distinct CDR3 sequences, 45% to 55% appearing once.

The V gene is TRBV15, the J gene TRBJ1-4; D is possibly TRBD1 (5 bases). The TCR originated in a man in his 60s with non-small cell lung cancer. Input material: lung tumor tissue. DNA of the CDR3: TGTGCCACCAGCAGGAGAAGACAGACAACTAATGAAAAACTGTTTTTT. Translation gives CATSRRRQTTNEKLFF.